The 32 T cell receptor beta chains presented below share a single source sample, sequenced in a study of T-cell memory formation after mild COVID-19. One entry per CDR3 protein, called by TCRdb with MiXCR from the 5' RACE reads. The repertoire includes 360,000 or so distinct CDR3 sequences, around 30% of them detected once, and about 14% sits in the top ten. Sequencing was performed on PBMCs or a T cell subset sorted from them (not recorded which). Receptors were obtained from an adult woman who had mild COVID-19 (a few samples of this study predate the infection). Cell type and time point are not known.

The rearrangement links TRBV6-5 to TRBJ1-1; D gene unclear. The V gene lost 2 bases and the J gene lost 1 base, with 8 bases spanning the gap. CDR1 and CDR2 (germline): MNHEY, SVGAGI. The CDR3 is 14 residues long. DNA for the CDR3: TGTGCCAGCAGTTACCTTCACGGGAACACTGAAGCTTTCTTT. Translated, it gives CASSYLHGNTEAFF.

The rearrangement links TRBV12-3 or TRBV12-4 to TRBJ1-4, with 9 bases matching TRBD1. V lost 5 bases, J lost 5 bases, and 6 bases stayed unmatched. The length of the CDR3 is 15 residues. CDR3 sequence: CASSHSGTGNEKLFF. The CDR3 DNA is TGTGCCAGCAGTCATTCCGGGACAGGGAATGAAAAACTGTTTTTT.

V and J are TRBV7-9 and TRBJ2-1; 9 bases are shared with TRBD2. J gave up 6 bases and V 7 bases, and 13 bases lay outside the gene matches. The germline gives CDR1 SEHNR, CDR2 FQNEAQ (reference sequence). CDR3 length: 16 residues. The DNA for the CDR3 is TGTGCCAGCATTCCCGCGGGGGGGCGCGACTTCAATGAGCAGTTCTTC. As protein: CASIPAGGRDFNEQFF. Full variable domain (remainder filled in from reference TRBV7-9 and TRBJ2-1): DTGVSQNPRHKITKRGQNVTFRCDPISEHNRLYWYRQTLGQGPEFLTYFQNEAQLEKSRLLSDRFSAERPKGSFSTLEIQRTEQGDSAMYLCASIPAGGRDFNEQFFGPGTRLTVL.

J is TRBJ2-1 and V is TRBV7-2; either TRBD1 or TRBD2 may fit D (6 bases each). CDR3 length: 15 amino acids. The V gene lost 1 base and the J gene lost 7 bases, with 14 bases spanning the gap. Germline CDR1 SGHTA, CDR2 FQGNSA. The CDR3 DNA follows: TGTGCCAGCAGCTTAGGAGGGGGGTCAGTAAATGAGCAGTTCTTC. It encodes CASSLGGGSVNEQFF. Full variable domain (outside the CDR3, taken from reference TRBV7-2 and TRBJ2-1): GAGVSQSPSNKVTEKGKDVELRCDPISGHTALYWYRQSLGQGLEFLIYFQGNSAPDKSGLPSDRFSAERTGGSVSTLTIQRTQQEDSAVYLCASSLGGGSVNEQFFGPGTRLTVL.

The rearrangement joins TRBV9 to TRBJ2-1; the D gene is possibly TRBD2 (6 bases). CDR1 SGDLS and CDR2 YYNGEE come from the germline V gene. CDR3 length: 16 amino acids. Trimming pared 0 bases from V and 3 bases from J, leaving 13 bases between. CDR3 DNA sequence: TGTGCCAGCAGCGTAGACAGCGCGGGGATCTACAATGAGCAGTTCTTC. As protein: CASSVDSAGIYNEQFF.

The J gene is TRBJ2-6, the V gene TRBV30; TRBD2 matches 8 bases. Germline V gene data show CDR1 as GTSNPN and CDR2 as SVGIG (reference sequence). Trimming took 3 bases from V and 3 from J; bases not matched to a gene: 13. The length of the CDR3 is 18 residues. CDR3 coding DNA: TGTGCCTGGAGCTACTCCCGGGGGGGCTCATATGGGGCCAACGTCCTGACTTTC. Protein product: CAWSYSRGGSYGANVLTF. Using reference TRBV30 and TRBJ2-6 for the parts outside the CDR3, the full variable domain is SQTIHQWPATLVQPVGSPLSLECTVEGTSNPNLYWYRQAAGRGLQLLFYSVGIGQISSEVPQNLSASRPQDRQFILSSKKLLLSDSGFYLCAWSYSRGGSYGANVLTFGAGSRLTVL.

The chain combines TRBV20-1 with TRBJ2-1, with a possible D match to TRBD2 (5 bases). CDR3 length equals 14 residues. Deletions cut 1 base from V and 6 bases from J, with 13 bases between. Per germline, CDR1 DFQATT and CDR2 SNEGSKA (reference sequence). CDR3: CSARGLLDFNEQFF. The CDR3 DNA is TGCAGTGCTAGAGGTCTACTAGACTTCAATGAGCAGTTCTTC.

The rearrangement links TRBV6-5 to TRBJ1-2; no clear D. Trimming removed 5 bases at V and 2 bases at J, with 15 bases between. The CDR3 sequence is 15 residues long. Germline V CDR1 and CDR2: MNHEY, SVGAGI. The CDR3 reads CASSQRTAGNYGYTF. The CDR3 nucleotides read TGTGCCAGCAGTCAAAGGACGGCGGGAAACTATGGCTACACCTTC.

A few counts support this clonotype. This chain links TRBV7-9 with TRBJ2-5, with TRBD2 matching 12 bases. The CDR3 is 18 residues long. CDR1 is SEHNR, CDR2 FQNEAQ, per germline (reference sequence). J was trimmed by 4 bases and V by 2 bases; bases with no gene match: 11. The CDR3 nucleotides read TGTGCCAGCAGCTTACCTAGCGGGAGGGCCCCTGGGGCAGAGACCCAGTACTTC. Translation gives CASSLPSGRAPGAETQYF.

In DNA form, the CDR3 reads TGCAGTGCTAGCCACTCCGGGACTGACTCTAACTATGGCTACACCTTC. Its protein is CSASHSGTDSNYGYTF. The chain has TRBV20-1 and TRBJ1-2; maybe TRBD1 (5 bases). Between the trimmed V and J ends, which lost 3 bases and 0 bases, there was a span of 17 bases. The CDR3 is 16 amino acids. Per germline, CDR1 DFQATT and CDR2 SNEGSKA (reference sequence).

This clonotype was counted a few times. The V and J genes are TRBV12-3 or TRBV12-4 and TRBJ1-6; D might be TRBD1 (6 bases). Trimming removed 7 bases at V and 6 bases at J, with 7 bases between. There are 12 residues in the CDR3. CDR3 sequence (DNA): TGTGCCAGCAACAGGGTTAATTCACCCCTCCACTTT. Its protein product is CASNRVNSPLHF.

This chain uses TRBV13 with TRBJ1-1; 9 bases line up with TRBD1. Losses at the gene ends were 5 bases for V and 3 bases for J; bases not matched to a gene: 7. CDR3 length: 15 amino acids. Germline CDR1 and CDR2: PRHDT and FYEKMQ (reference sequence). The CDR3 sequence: CASSPGGQGYTEAFF. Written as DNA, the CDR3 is TGTGCCAGCAGCCCAGGCGGACAGGGGTACACTGAAGCTTTCTTT.

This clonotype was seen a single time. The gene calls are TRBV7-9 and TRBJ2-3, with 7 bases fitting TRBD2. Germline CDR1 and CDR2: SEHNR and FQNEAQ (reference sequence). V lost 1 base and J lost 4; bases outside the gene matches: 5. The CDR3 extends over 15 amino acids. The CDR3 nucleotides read TGTGCCAGCAGCTTAGGCGGGAGTGGGGCAGATACGCAGTATTTT. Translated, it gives CASSLGGSGADTQYF. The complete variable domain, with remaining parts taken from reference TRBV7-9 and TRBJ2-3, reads DTGVSQNPRHKITKRGQNVTFRCDPISEHNRLYWYRQTLGQGPEFLTYFQNEAQLEKSRLLSDRFSAERPKGSFSTLEIQRTEQGDSAMYLCASSLGGSGADTQYFGPGTRLTVL.

The DNA of the CDR3 is TGCAGTGCTAGCAGGGAGCCCTACGAGCAGTACTTC. Translation gives CSASREPYEQYF. V is TRBV20-1 and J is TRBJ2-7; TRBD1 or TRBD2 may be the D gene (5 bases each). CDR1 and CDR2 from the germline V gene are DFQATT and SNEGSKA (reference sequence). The CDR3 loop spans 12 amino acids. The ends were cut back, 3 bases at V and 2 bases at J, with 8 bases in the middle.

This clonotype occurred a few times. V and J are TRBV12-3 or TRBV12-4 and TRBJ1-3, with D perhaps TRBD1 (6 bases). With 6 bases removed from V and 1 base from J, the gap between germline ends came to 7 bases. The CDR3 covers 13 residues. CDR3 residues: CASRTGSGNTIYF. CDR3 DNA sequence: TGTGCCAGCAGAACAGGGTCTGGAAACACCATATATTTT.

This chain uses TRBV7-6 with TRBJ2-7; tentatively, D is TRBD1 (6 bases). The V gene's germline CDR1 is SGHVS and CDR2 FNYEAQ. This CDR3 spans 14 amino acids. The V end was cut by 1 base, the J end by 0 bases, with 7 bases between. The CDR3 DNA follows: TGTGCCAGCAGCTTAGTGACAGGCTCCTACGAGCAGTACTTC. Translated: CASSLVTGSYEQYF.

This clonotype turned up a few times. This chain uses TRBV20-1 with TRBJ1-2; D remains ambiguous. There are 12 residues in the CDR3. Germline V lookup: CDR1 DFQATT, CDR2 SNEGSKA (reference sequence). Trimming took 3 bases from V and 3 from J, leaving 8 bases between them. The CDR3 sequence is CSASLYDYGYTF. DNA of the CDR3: TGCAGTGCTAGTCTATACGACTATGGCTACACCTTC.

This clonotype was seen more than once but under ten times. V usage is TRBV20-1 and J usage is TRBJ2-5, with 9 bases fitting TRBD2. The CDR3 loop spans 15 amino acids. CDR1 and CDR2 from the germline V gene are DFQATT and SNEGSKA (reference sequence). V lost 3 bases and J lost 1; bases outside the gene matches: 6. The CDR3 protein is CSASMAGGPQETQYF. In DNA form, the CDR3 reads TGCAGTGCTAGTATGGCGGGAGGGCCCCAAGAGACCCAGTACTTC.

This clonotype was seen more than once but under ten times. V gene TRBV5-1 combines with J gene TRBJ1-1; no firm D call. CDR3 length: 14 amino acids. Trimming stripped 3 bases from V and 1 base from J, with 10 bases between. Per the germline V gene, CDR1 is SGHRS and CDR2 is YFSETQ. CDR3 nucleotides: TGCGCCAGCAGCTGGCGATCCGCGAACACTGAAGCTTTCTTT. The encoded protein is CASSWRSANTEAFF.

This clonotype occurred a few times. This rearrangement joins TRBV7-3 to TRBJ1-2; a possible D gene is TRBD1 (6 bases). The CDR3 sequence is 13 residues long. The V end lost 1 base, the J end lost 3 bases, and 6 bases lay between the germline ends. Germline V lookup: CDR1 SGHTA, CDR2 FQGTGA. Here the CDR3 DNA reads TGTGCCAGCAGCTTAAAGGGGGACTATGGCTACACCTTC. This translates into CASSLKGDYGYTF.

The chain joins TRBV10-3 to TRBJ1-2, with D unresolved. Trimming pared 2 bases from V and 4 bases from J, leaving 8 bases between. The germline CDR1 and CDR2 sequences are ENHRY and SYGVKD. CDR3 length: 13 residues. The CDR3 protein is CAISEEGIYGYTF. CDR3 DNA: TGTGCCATCAGTGAGGAAGGGATCTATGGCTACACCTTC.

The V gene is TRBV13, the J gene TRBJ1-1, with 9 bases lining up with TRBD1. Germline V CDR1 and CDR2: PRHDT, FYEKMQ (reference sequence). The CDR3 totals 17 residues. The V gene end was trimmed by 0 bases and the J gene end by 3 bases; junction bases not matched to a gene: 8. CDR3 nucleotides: TGTGCCAGCAGCTTAGGTACTCCGGGACAGGGCGACACTGAAGCTTTCTTT. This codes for CASSLGTPGQGDTEAFF.

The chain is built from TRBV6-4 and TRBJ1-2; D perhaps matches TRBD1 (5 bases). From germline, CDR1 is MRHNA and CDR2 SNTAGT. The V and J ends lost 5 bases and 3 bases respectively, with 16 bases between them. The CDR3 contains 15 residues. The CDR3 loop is CASSTQPGPDYGYTF. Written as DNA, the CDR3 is TGTGCCAGCAGTACGCAACCGGGACCCGACTATGGCTACACCTTC.

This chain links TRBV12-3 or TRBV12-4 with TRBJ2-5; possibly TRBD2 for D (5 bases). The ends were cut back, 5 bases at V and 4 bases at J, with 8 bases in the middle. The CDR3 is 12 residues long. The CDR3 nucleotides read TGTGCCAGCAGTGGACTCCGAGAGACCCAGTACTTC. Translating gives CASSGLRETQYF.

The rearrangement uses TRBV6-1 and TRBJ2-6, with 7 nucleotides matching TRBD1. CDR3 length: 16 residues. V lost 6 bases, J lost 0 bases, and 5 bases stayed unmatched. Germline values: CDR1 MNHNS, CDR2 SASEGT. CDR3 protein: CASSVTGVSGANVLTF. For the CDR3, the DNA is TGTGCCAGCAGCGTAACAGGGGTCTCTGGGGCCAACGTCCTGACTTTC.

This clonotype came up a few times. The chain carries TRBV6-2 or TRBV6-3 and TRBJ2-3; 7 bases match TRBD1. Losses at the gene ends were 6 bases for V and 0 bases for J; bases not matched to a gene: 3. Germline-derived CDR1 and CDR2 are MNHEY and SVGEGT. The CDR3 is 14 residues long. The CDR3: CASSDRESTDTQYF. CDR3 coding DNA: TGTGCCAGCAGCGACAGGGAGAGCACAGATACGCAGTATTTT.

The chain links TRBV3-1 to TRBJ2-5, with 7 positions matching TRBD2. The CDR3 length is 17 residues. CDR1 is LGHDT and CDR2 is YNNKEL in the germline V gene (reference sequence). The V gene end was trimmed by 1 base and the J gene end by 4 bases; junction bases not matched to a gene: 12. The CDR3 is CASSQGGPGGGGETQYF. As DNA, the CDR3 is TGTGCCAGCAGCCAAGGGGGCCCGGGCGGGGGAGGAGAGACCCAGTACTTC.

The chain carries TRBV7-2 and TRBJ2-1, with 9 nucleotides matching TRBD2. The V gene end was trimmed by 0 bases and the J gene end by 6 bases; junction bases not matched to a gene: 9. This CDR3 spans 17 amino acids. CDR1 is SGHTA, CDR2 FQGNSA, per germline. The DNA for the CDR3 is TGTGCCAGCAGCTTAGCCCCTTCCGGGACTAGCCTCAATGAGCAGTTCTTC. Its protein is CASSLAPSGTSLNEQFF.

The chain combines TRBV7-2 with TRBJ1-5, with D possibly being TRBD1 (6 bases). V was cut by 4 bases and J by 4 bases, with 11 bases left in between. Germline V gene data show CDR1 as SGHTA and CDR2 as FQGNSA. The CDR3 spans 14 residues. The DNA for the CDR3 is TGTGCCAGCAGCTCCGGGACAAGGAATCAGCCCCAGCATTTT. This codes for CASSSGTRNQPQHF. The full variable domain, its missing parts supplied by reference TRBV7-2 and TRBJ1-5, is GAGVSQSPSNKVTEKGKDVELRCDPISGHTALYWYRQSLGQGLEFLIYFQGNSAPDKSGLPSDRFSAERTGGSVSTLTIQRTQQEDSAVYLCASSSGTRNQPQHFGDGTRLSIL.

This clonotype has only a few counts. CDR3 sequence reads: CASSVMYHEQYF. CDR3 in DNA: TGTGCCAGCAGTGTTATGTATCACGAGCAGTACTTC. The rearrangement uses TRBV12-3 or TRBV12-4 and TRBJ2-7; D is ambiguous. With 5 bases removed from V and 5 bases from J, the gap between germline ends came to 10 bases. The CDR3 runs to 12 residues.

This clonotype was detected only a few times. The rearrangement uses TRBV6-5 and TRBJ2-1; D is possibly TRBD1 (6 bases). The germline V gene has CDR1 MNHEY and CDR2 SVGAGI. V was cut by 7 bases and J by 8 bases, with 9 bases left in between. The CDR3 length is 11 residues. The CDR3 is CASTGVDEQFF. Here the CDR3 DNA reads TGTGCCAGCACAGGGGTGGATGAGCAGTTCTTC.

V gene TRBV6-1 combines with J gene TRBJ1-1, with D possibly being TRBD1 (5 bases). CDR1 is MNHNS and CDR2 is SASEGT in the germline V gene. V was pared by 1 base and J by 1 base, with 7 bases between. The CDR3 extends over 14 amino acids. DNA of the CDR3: TGTGCCAGCAGTGAAGTTGGGGGGAACACTGAAGCTTTCTTT. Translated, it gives CASSEVGGNTEAFF.